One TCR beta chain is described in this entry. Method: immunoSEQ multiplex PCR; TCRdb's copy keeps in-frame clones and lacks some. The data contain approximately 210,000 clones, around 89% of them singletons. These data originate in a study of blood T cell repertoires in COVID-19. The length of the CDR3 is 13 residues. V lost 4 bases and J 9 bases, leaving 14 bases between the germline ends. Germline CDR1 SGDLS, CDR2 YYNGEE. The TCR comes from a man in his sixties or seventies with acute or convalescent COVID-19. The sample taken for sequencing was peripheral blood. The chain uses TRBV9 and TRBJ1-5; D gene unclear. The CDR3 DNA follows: TGTGCCAGCAGCCCGGCCGACTTTCCGCCCCAGCATTTT. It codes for CASSPADFPPQHF.